A selection of T cell receptor beta chains follows, all from one sample in a study of radiotherapy plus CTLA-4 blockade in lung cancer. Repertoires were generated with immunoSEQ multiplex PCR, while TCRdb's copy carries only in-frame clones and drops some. The data hold 55,000 to 85,000 clones, with approximately 76% observed a single time. Sequencing was performed on peripheral blood, taken from a patient treated with radiotherapy plus ipilimumab. All receptors derive from a human donor with non-small cell lung cancer whose response to radiotherapy plus ipilimumab could not be evaluated. Some clones in this sample may be carry-over from other donors' samples. CDR3s include the opening cysteine and the closing phenylalanine or tryptophan. D genes are given only for firm matches. Not every row has a clone size; where given, it reads once, few, many or a size class.

j_gene: TRBJ2-1; d_gene: .; abundance: .; v_gene: TRBV5-6; CDR3nt: TGTGCCAGCAGCGCACAGGGAGGGGATGAGCAGTTCTTC; CDR3aa: CASSAQGGDEQFF
j_gene: TRBJ1-3; d_gene: TRBD1; abundance: .; v_gene: TRBV9; CDR3nt: TGTGCCAGCAGCCTCGGACAGGGGGCGATCGGAAACACCATATATTTT; CDR3aa: CASSLGQGAIGNTIYF
j_gene: TRBJ1-1; d_gene: TRBD1; abundance: .; v_gene: TRBV5-6; CDR3nt: TGTGCCAGCATTCAAGCCCCAGGACAGGCAACTGAAGCTTTCTTT; CDR3aa: CASIQAPGQATEAFF
j_gene: TRBJ1-2; d_gene: .; abundance: .; v_gene: TRBV7-2; CDR3nt: TGTGCCGCCCGAGTTCGGGGGTACTATGGCTACACCTTC; CDR3aa: CAARVRGYYGYTF
j_gene: TRBJ2-7; d_gene: .; abundance: .; v_gene: TRBV2; CDR3nt: TGTGCCAGCAGTGAGCTGGGACTTTCCTACGAGCAGTACTTC; CDR3aa: CASSELGLSYEQYF
j_gene: TRBJ1-2; d_gene: TRBD1; abundance: .; v_gene: TRBV19; CDR3nt: TGTGCCAGTATGGGGACAGAATCTTTCAACTATGGCTACACCTTC; CDR3aa: CASMGTESFNYGYTF
j_gene: TRBJ1-5; d_gene: .; abundance: .; v_gene: TRBV6-5; CDR3nt: TGTGCCAGCAGCCGCAGTTATAGCAATCAGCCCCAGCATTTT; CDR3aa: CASSRSYSNQPQHF
j_gene: TRBJ2-5; d_gene: .; abundance: once; v_gene: TRBV6-1; CDR3nt: TGTGCCAGCAGTGACGGCAGGGCGGGAAAGACCCAGTACTTC; CDR3aa: CASSDGRAGKTQYF
j_gene: TRBJ1-1; d_gene: .; abundance: .; v_gene: TRBV19; CDR3nt: TGTGCCAGTAGCCGGGGGTTAGGGGCTTTCTTT; CDR3aa: CASSRGLGAFF
j_gene: TRBJ1-1; d_gene: .; abundance: .; v_gene: TRBV19; CDR3nt: TGTGCCAGTAGTATAGTCGGGATAGTATCGGGCACTGAAGCTTTCTTT; CDR3aa: CASSIVGIVSGTEAFF
j_gene: TRBJ1-2; d_gene: TRBD1; abundance: .; v_gene: TRBV18; CDR3nt: TGTGCCAGCTCACCGGACAGGGGGAGTCGTGGCTACACCTTC; CDR3aa: CASSPDRGSRGYTF
j_gene: TRBJ2-7; d_gene: .; abundance: .; v_gene: TRBV5-6; CDR3nt: TGTGCCAGCAGCACCGACAGAATCACCTACGAGCAGTACTTC; CDR3aa: CASSTDRITYEQYF
j_gene: TRBJ1-5; d_gene: .; abundance: .; v_gene: TRBV28; CDR3nt: TGTGCCAGCAGTTTCGGTAGCAATCAGCCCCAGCATTTT; CDR3aa: CASSFGSNQPQHF
j_gene: TRBJ2-5; d_gene: TRBD2; abundance: .; v_gene: TRBV4-1; CDR3nt: TGCGCCAGCAGCCAAGCTCCCCTGGGAGCGGGGGCACTTCAAGAGACCCAGTACTTC; CDR3aa: CASSQAPLGAGALQETQYF
j_gene: TRBJ2-5; d_gene: TRBD1; abundance: few; v_gene: TRBV6-1; CDR3nt: TGTGCCAGCAGTGAAACCAGGGGGCGCGGAGAGACCCAGTACTTC; CDR3aa: CASSETRGRGETQYF
j_gene: TRBJ2-7; d_gene: TRBD2; abundance: .; v_gene: TRBV28; CDR3nt: TGTGCCAGCAGTTCTCCGGGGGGGGTCCGCGAGCAGTACTTC; CDR3aa: CASSSPGGVREQYF
j_gene: TRBJ2-7; d_gene: TRBD2; abundance: .; v_gene: TRBV4-1; CDR3nt: TGCGCCAGCAGCCCGGGGGGATACGAGCAGTACTTC; CDR3aa: CASSPGGYEQYF
j_gene: TRBJ2-5; d_gene: TRBD2; abundance: few; v_gene: TRBV7-3; CDR3nt: TGTGCCAGCAGCTTAGGGGGTAGCGGGGGGCAAGAGACCCAGTACTTC; CDR3aa: CASSLGGSGGQETQYF
j_gene: TRBJ2-7; d_gene: .; abundance: .; v_gene: TRBV5-1; CDR3nt: TGCGCCAGCAGCTTGGTTCGGACAGACTACGAGCAGTACTTC; CDR3aa: CASSLVRTDYEQYF
j_gene: TRBJ2-5; d_gene: TRBD2; abundance: .; v_gene: TRBV7-9; CDR3nt: TGTGCCAGCAGCTCCGGGGGGGTTATGGGAGAGACCCAGTACTTC; CDR3aa: CASSSGGVMGETQYF
j_gene: TRBJ1-2; d_gene: TRBD1; abundance: few; v_gene: TRBV5-5; CDR3nt: TGTGCCAGCAGCTTGGCCCAGGGGGCGGGGGGCTACACCTTC; CDR3aa: CASSLAQGAGGYTF
j_gene: TRBJ1-6; d_gene: .; abundance: .; v_gene: TRBV28; CDR3nt: TGTGCCAGCAGTTTATATAGGGGTTCTTCACCCCTCCACTTT; CDR3aa: CASSLYRGSSPLHF
j_gene: TRBJ2-3; d_gene: TRBD2; abundance: .; v_gene: TRBV5-4; CDR3nt: TGTGCCAGCAGCTTAGGACTAGCAGATACGCAGTATTTT; CDR3aa: CASSLGLADTQYF
j_gene: TRBJ1-1; d_gene: .; abundance: .; v_gene: TRBV6-1; CDR3nt: TGTGCCAGCAGTGAAGGACAGTTGATGAACACTGAAGCTTTCTTT; CDR3aa: CASSEGQLMNTEAFF
j_gene: TRBJ2-1; d_gene: .; abundance: .; v_gene: TRBV5-1; CDR3nt: TGCGCCAGCAGCTCGACGGAGGCACGTGATGAGCAGTTCTTC; CDR3aa: CASSSTEARDEQFF
j_gene: TRBJ1-2; d_gene: TRBD1; abundance: .; v_gene: TRBV7-6; CDR3nt: TGTGCCAGCAGCTCCCGGGACAGGGGGGACTATGGCTACACCTTC; CDR3aa: CASSSRDRGDYGYTF
j_gene: TRBJ1-3; d_gene: .; abundance: once; v_gene: TRBV25-1; CDR3nt: TGTGCCAGCGGAGCTGCAGGAGGATCTGGAAACACCATATATTTT; CDR3aa: CASGAAGGSGNTIYF
j_gene: TRBJ2-4; d_gene: TRBD1; abundance: .; v_gene: TRBV19; CDR3nt: TGTGCCAGTAATAGGGGACAGGGGATTACCAAAAACATTCAGTACTTC; CDR3aa: CASNRGQGITKNIQYF
j_gene: TRBJ1-6; d_gene: .; abundance: .; v_gene: TRBV9; CDR3nt: TGTGCCAGCAGCGTAGATCCGGCGGATAATTCACCCCTCCACTTT; CDR3aa: CASSVDPADNSPLHF
j_gene: TRBJ2-2; d_gene: .; abundance: .; v_gene: TRBV18; CDR3nt: TGTGCCAGCGCCGATCGCCTGGGGGCTGGCGGGGAGCTGTTTTTT; CDR3aa: CASADRLGAGGELFF
j_gene: TRBJ2-5; d_gene: .; abundance: .; v_gene: TRBV7-6; CDR3nt: TGTGCCAGCAGCTTTGGGACAAAAGAGACCCAGTACTTC; CDR3aa: CASSFGTKETQYF
j_gene: TRBJ1-1; d_gene: TRBD1; abundance: .; v_gene: TRBV6-1; CDR3nt: TGTGCCAGCCACGTTTCAGGGGGCACTGAAGCTTTCTTT; CDR3aa: CASHVSGGTEAFF
j_gene: TRBJ1-2; d_gene: .; abundance: .; v_gene: TRBV28; CDR3nt: TGTGCCAGCAGATCTCCCGTTCCGGGCTATGGCTACACCTTC; CDR3aa: CASRSPVPGYGYTF
j_gene: TRBJ1-5; d_gene: .; abundance: .; v_gene: TRBV7-8; CDR3nt: TGTGCCAGCAGCTTCGGAGGGGTACAGGTCGATCAGCCCCAGCATTTT; CDR3aa: CASSFGGVQVDQPQHF
j_gene: TRBJ2-7; d_gene: TRBD1; abundance: .; v_gene: TRBV27; CDR3nt: TGTGCCAGCAGTGTCGTCCGGGACAGAGCCTACGAGCAGTACTTC; CDR3aa: CASSVVRDRAYEQYF
j_gene: TRBJ2-1; d_gene: .; abundance: .; v_gene: TRBV6-5; CDR3nt: TGTGCCAGCAGTTACGGGCGCTTGAGTGAGCAGTTCTTC; CDR3aa: CASSYGRLSEQFF
j_gene: TRBJ2-3; d_gene: TRBD2; abundance: .; v_gene: TRBV25-1; CDR3nt: TGTGCCAGCAGTGACTCGGGCTGGCGGGGGGGAGATACGCAGTATTTT; CDR3aa: CASSDSGWRGGDTQYF
j_gene: TRBJ2-2; d_gene: TRBD1; abundance: once; v_gene: TRBV18; CDR3nt: TGTGCCAGCTCACCGGGGACAGGGGGCCCCACCGGGGAGCTGTTTTTT; CDR3aa: CASSPGTGGPTGELFF
j_gene: TRBJ2-2; d_gene: .; abundance: once; v_gene: TRBV7-6; CDR3nt: TGTGCCAGCAGCGACAACCCCGGGGAGCTGTTTTTT; CDR3aa: CASSDNPGELFF
j_gene: TRBJ1-1; d_gene: TRBD1; abundance: .; v_gene: TRBV18; CDR3nt: TGTGCCAGCTCACCTGGACAGGCCTTTTACCTGGGGAACACTGAAGCTTTCTTT; CDR3aa: CASSPGQAFYLGNTEAFF
j_gene: TRBJ2-5; d_gene: .; abundance: once; v_gene: TRBV5-6; CDR3nt: TGTGCCAGCAGCGCAGGGTTAAGGACCCAGTACTTC; CDR3aa: CASSAGLRTQYF
j_gene: TRBJ2-7; d_gene: TRBD1; abundance: .; v_gene: TRBV6-5; CDR3nt: TGTGCCAGCAGTTACGCGACAGGGGGCTACGAGCAGTACTTC; CDR3aa: CASSYATGGYEQYF
j_gene: TRBJ2-7; d_gene: TRBD1; abundance: few; v_gene: TRBV29-1; CDR3nt: TGCAGCGTTGAATTGGACAGGGGGTCCTGGGGCGAGCAGTACTTC; CDR3aa: CSVELDRGSWGEQYF
j_gene: TRBJ1-4; d_gene: .; abundance: .; v_gene: TRBV29-1; CDR3nt: TGCAGCGTTGGGGAGGGCGGGAAACTGTTTTTT; CDR3aa: CSVGEGGKLFF
j_gene: TRBJ1-2; d_gene: .; abundance: .; v_gene: TRBV6-6; CDR3nt: TGTGCCAGCAGTTATAGCCCTAGCCACTATGGCTACACCTTC; CDR3aa: CASSYSPSHYGYTF
j_gene: TRBJ2-1; d_gene: TRBD2; abundance: .; v_gene: TRBV4-1; CDR3nt: TGCGCCAGCAGCCAGCGCCTGGGGGGGTCGGGAAACAATGAGCAGTTCTTC; CDR3aa: CASSQRLGGSGNNEQFF
j_gene: TRBJ1-2; d_gene: TRBD1; abundance: .; v_gene: TRBV19; CDR3nt: TGTGCCAGTAGTCCCCCAGGACAGGGGGACTATGGCTACACCTTC; CDR3aa: CASSPPGQGDYGYTF
j_gene: TRBJ1-1; d_gene: .; abundance: .; v_gene: TRBV9; CDR3nt: TGTGCCAGCAGCCCCGACTGGAACACTGAAGCTTTCTTT; CDR3aa: CASSPDWNTEAFF
j_gene: TRBJ2-2; d_gene: .; abundance: few; v_gene: TRBV6-1; CDR3nt: TGTGCCAGCAGAATTAGCCGCACCGGGGAGCTGTTTTTT; CDR3aa: CASRISRTGELFF
j_gene: TRBJ1-2; d_gene: TRBD1; abundance: .; v_gene: TRBV6-5; CDR3nt: TGTGCCAGCAGTTTACAGGGGGGGTATGGCTACACCTTC; CDR3aa: CASSLQGGYGYTF
j_gene: TRBJ1-6; d_gene: .; abundance: .; v_gene: TRBV6-1; CDR3nt: TGTGCCAGCAGTGAAGTAACAGGGAGTGTTGGACCCCTCCACTTT; CDR3aa: CASSEVTGSVGPLHF
j_gene: TRBJ2-1; d_gene: TRBD2; abundance: .; v_gene: TRBV18; CDR3nt: TGTGCCAGCTCACGGCTTAGCGGGGGGATCGAGCAGTTCTTC; CDR3aa: CASSRLSGGIEQFF
j_gene: TRBJ1-1; d_gene: .; abundance: .; v_gene: TRBV4-3; CDR3nt: TGCGCCAGCAGTAGACAGGCGAAGAACACTGAAGCTTTCTTT; CDR3aa: CASSRQAKNTEAFF
j_gene: TRBJ2-7; d_gene: TRBD2; abundance: .; v_gene: TRBV7-9; CDR3nt: TGTGCCAGCAGCCCGAGGAGCGGGGGATCGCGGGAGCAGTACTTC; CDR3aa: CASSPRSGGSREQYF
j_gene: TRBJ1-4; d_gene: .; abundance: .; v_gene: TRBV7-9; CDR3nt: TGTGCCAGCAGCTTAGTAGGGGGTGCTAATGAAAAACTGTTTTTT; CDR3aa: CASSLVGGANEKLFF
j_gene: TRBJ1-1; d_gene: .; abundance: once; v_gene: TRBV20-1; CDR3nt: TGCAGTGCTCTCGAGTACACTGAAGCTTTCTTT; CDR3aa: CSALEYTEAFF
j_gene: TRBJ1-5; d_gene: .; abundance: .; v_gene: TRBV27; CDR3nt: TGTGCCAGCAGCCTCGGGGGTTATAGCAATCAGCCCCAGCATTTT; CDR3aa: CASSLGGYSNQPQHF
j_gene: TRBJ2-7; d_gene: TRBD1; abundance: .; v_gene: TRBV5-4; CDR3nt: TGTGCCAGCAGCTCGGGACAGGGGGCGATCGAGCAGTACTTC; CDR3aa: CASSSGQGAIEQYF
j_gene: TRBJ2-7; d_gene: .; abundance: .; v_gene: TRBV4-2; CDR3nt: TGTGCCAGCAGCTTGAGAACCAAACCTTACGAGCAGTACTTC; CDR3aa: CASSLRTKPYEQYF